This T cell receptor beta chain was captured by sequencing in a study of blood T cell repertoires in COVID-19. At the level of the study: Donors in the United States, Italy and Spain gave samples during acute or convalescent COVID-19. Sources were T cells, B-cell-depleted T cells, or PBMCs; the material itself was cDNA or gDNA.

Per the germline V gene, CDR1 is MNHEY and CDR2 is SVGAGI. The CDR3 sequence is 13 residues long. V lost 6 bases, J lost 3 bases, and 3 bases stayed unmatched. Methods used by the authors: Reference gene primer amplification gave estimated nucleated cell counts. The data were produced by immunoSEQ multiplex PCR, yet TCRdb's version contains in-frame clones alone and is incomplete. V and J calls and clone size are as listed in that table; D and trimming were resolved from the DNA. Found here are about 330,000 clones, about 84% of them singletons; the top ten hold around 1.5%. This clonotype was sampled from a woman aged 50 to 60 with acute or convalescent COVID-19. The chain links TRBV6-5 to TRBJ1-2; 8 bases map to TRBD1. Sequences were obtained from peripheral blood. This CDR3 is CASSRGQYYGYTF. DNA of the CDR3: TGTGCCAGCAGCAGGGGGCAATACTATGGCTACACCTTC.